One and the same sample provided the 18 T cell receptor beta chains below, sequenced in a study of shared clonotypes between healthy human individuals. Repertoires were generated with immunoSEQ multiplex PCR, while TCRdb's copy carries only in-frame clones and drops some. The sample lists fewer than 2.5 million clones; roughly 93% were seen once. The sequenced material came from naive CD4+ T cells from PBMCs. Stated subset: CD45RA+ positively selected. The source is a man younger than 35 in good health. Some clones in this sample may be carry-over from other donors' samples.

The V gene is TRBV6-1, the J gene TRBJ2-5, with TRBD1 matching 7 bases. The length of the CDR3 is 15 residues. The germline CDR1 and CDR2 sequences are MNHNS and SASEGT. V shed 2 bases, J shed 2 bases, and the junction held 5 bases outside the gene matches. For the CDR3, the DNA is TGTGCCAGCAGTGAAATGGGACAGACACAAGAGACCCAGTACTTC. It translates to CASSEMGQTQETQYF.

The chain carries TRBV5-1 and TRBJ2-7; TRBD2 might be the D (5 bases). Germline CDR1 is SGHRS and CDR2 is YFSETQ. The CDR3 totals 16 residues. V was cut by 3 bases and J by 1 base, with 17 bases left in between. Here the CDR3 DNA reads TGCGCCAGCAGCTCCGAGGGAAGGGTCCGATCCTACGAGCAGTACTTC. It translates to CASSSEGRVRSYEQYF. The entire variable domain, with the rest obtained from reference TRBV5-1 and TRBJ2-7, is as follows: KAGVTQTPRYLIKTRGQQVTLSCSPISGHRSVSWYQQTPGQGLQFLFEYFSETQRNKGNFPGRFSGRQFSNSRSEMNVSTLELGDSALYLCASSSEGRVRSYEQYFGPGTRLTVT.

The CDR3 sequence is CATSRDPGSSGMVHTQYF. As DNA, the CDR3 is TGTGCCACCAGCAGAGATCCAGGGTCTAGCGGGATGGTTCATACGCAGTATTTT. The V gene is TRBV15, the J gene TRBJ2-3, with 9 bases aligning to TRBD2. CDR1 LNHNV and CDR2 YYDKDF come from the germline V gene (reference sequence). The trim removed 0 bases at V and 7 bases at J, leaving 14 bases unmatched. This CDR3 has 18 amino acids.

V is TRBV18 and J is TRBJ2-2, with TRBD2 matching over 8 bases. There are 16 residues in the CDR3. Trimming cost V 3 bases and J 5 bases; bases outside gene matches: 8. The germline V gene has CDR1 KGHSH and CDR2 LQKENI. CDR3 sequence reads: CASSPPGGQWTGELFF. The CDR3 DNA sequence: TGTGCCAGCTCACCCCCGGGGGGGCAGTGGACCGGGGAGCTGTTTTTT.

The rearrangement uses TRBV7-9 and TRBJ2-7, with TRBD1 matching over 12 bases. The CDR3 length is 16 residues. The ends lost 4 bases at V and 5 bases at J; junction bases unmatched: 9. Germline CDR1 SEHNR, CDR2 FQNEAQ (reference sequence). CDR3 DNA sequence: TGTGCCAGCAGCTCGTTCCGGGACAGGGGGCACAACGAGCAGTACTTC. It translates to CASSSFRDRGHNEQYF.

The chain is built from TRBV5-4 and TRBJ2-5; 9 bases agree with TRBD1. Germline trimming cut 4 bases from V and 4 bases from J; bases unmatched to any gene: 8. The CDR3 is 15 residues long. The germline V gene encodes CDR1 SGHNT and CDR2 YYREEE (reference sequence). The chain's CDR3 is CASSNRQGEGETQYF. The CDR3 nucleotides are TGTGCCAGCAGCAACCGACAGGGGGAAGGAGAGACCCAGTACTTC.

The chain couples TRBV5-1 to TRBJ1-2; D is undetermined. Germline V lookup: CDR1 SGHRS, CDR2 YFSETQ. Trimming took off 0 bases at V and 8 bases at J, with 17 bases between the two ends. This CDR3 is built from 15 residues. As DNA, the CDR3 is TGCGCCAGCAGCTTGGGGCCAGGCCCCTTTCGCGGCTACACCTTC. Protein: CASSLGPGPFRGYTF.

About this clone itself: The same CDR3 is also encoded by other DNA sequences in this sample. The V call is TRBV6-1, the J call TRBJ2-3, with D perhaps TRBD2 (5 bases). Between the trimmed V and J ends, which lost 4 bases and 2 bases, there was a span of 7 bases. The CDR3 has 13 amino acids. CDR1 and CDR2 from the germline V gene are MNHNS and SASEGT. CDR3 amino acids: CASSGTFTDTQYF. The CDR3 bases are TGTGCCAGCAGTGGGACTTTCACAGATACGCAGTATTTT.

The chain carries TRBV18 and TRBJ1-2; maybe TRBD1 (5 bases). The V end was cut by 6 bases, the J end by 0 bases, with 14 bases between. The CDR3 is made up of 15 amino acids. Per germline, CDR1 KGHSH and CDR2 LQKENI. The CDR3 nucleotides are TGTGCCAGCTCTCCGAGGGACTGGACTAACTATGGCTACACCTTC. It encodes CASSPRDWTNYGYTF.

The genes are TRBV5-4 and TRBJ1-2, with TRBD1 as a possible D gene (6 bases). The CDR3 loop spans 13 amino acids. The germline V gene has CDR1 SGHNT and CDR2 YYREEE (reference sequence). V was clipped by 2 bases and J by 7 bases, with 12 bases between them. The CDR3 reads CASSFGGPLGYTF. As DNA, the CDR3 is TGTGCCAGCAGCTTCGGGGGCCCTCTTGGCTACACCTTC.

The chain is built from TRBV5-1 and TRBJ1-1; no definite D call. V was clipped by 3 bases and J by 0 bases, with 9 bases between them. The CDR3 is made up of 14 amino acids. Germline values: CDR1 SGHRS, CDR2 YFSETQ. The CDR3 nucleotides read TGCGCCAGCAGCTGGCAGGAACTGAACACTGAAGCTTTCTTT. Translation: CASSWQELNTEAFF. Using reference TRBV5-1 and TRBJ1-1 for the parts outside the CDR3, the full variable domain is KAGVTQTPRYLIKTRGQQVTLSCSPISGHRSVSWYQQTPGQGLQFLFEYFSETQRNKGNFPGRFSGRQFSNSRSEMNVSTLELGDSALYLCASSWQELNTEAFFGQGTRLTVV.

The rearrangement uses TRBV6-5 and TRBJ1-1; the D gene is possibly TRBD1 (6 bases). V lost 7 bases to trimming and J lost 7 bases, with 22 bases between them. Germline CDR1 and CDR2: MNHEY and SVGAGI. The CDR3 has 15 amino acids. CDR3 sequence: CASTNSGGAQGEAFF. CDR3 bases: TGTGCCAGCACCAACAGCGGGGGGGCGCAGGGTGAAGCTTTCTTT.

The chain has TRBV28 and TRBJ1-2; the D is unclear. This CDR3 contains 17 residues. Germline CDR1 MDHEN, CDR2 SYDVKM. V was cut by 6 bases and J by 4 bases, with 24 bases left in between. CDR3 sequence: CASSASRPTLNIYGYTF. The DNA for the CDR3 is TGTGCCAGCAGCGCTTCCCGACCCACGCTGAACATCTATGGCTACACCTTC.

The chain combines TRBV30 with TRBJ1-2; 10 bases align to TRBD1. CDR3 size: 16 residues. The V gene's germline CDR1 is GTSNPN and CDR2 SVGIG (reference sequence). The junction had 8 bases not matched to a gene; V was cut back by 0 bases and J by 4 bases. CDR3 sequence reads: CAWSVPGQGVGYGYTF. Written as DNA, the CDR3 is TGTGCCTGGAGTGTACCCGGACAGGGGGTGGGCTATGGCTACACCTTC.

The V and J genes are TRBV5-1 and TRBJ2-7, with 10 bases identical to TRBD2. Per germline, CDR1 SGHRS and CDR2 YFSETQ. V dropped 7 bases and J dropped 6; count of bases not matched to a gene: 4. There are 12 residues in the CDR3. CDR3: CASASGSGEQYF. CDR3 in DNA: TGCGCCAGCGCTAGCGGGAGTGGCGAGCAGTACTTC. Complete variable domain (other parts from reference TRBV5-1 and TRBJ2-7): KAGVTQTPRYLIKTRGQQVTLSCSPISGHRSVSWYQQTPGQGLQFLFEYFSETQRNKGNFPGRFSGRQFSNSRSEMNVSTLELGDSALYLCASASGSGEQYFGPGTRLTVT.

V and J are TRBV11-2 and TRBJ2-5; D possibly uses TRBD1 or TRBD2 (5 bases each). Trimming took off 1 base at V and 1 base at J, with 13 bases between the two ends. The CDR3 runs to 16 residues. Germline CDR1 is SGHAT and CDR2 is FQNNGV. DNA for the CDR3: TGTGCCAGCAGCTTAGGGGGGTTGGGCGGCCAAGAGACCCAGTACTTC. It translates to CASSLGGLGGQETQYF.

This chain connects TRBV19 to TRBJ2-1, with 8 nucleotides matching TRBD2. The J segment lost 12 bases and the V segment lost 0 bases, leaving 7 bases of the junction unmatched. Per germline, CDR1 LNHDA and CDR2 SQIVND (reference sequence). This CDR3 has 14 residues. In DNA form, the CDR3 reads TGTGCCAGTAGTATAGATCTGGCGGGAGGAGGGCAGTTCTTC. Protein sequence: CASSIDLAGGGQFF. The full variable domain, completed using reference TRBV19 and TRBJ2-1, is DGGITQSPKYLFRKEGQNVTLSCEQNLNHDAMYWYRQDPGQGLRLIYYSQIVNDFQKGDIAEGYSVSREKKESFPLTVTSAQKNPTAFYLCASSIDLAGGGQFFGPGTRLTVL.

Concerning this clone itself: This sample includes further DNA sequences coding for the same CDR3. The chain couples TRBV7-2 to TRBJ2-1; no reliable D call. Germline-derived CDR1 and CDR2 are SGHTA and FQGNSA. The CDR3 is 13 residues long. V lost 2 bases, J lost 6 bases, and 8 bases lay in between. CDR3 loop: CASSLKGGNEQFF. CDR3 nucleotide sequence: TGTGCCAGCAGCTTAAAGGGCGGCAATGAGCAGTTCTTC.